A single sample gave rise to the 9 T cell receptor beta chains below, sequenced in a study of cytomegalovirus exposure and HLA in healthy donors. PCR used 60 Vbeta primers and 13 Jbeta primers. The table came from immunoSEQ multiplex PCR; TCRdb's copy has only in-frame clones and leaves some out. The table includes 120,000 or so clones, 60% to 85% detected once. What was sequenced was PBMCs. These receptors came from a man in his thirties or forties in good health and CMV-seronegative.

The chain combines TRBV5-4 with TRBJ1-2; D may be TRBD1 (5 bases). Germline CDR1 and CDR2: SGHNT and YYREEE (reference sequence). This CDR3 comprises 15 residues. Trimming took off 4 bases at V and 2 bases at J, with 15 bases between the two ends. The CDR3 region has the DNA TGTGCCAGCAGCCCCCCAGGGTACACCAACTATGGCTACACCTTC. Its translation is CASSPPGYTNYGYTF. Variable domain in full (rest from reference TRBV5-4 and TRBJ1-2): ETGVTQSPTHLIKTRGQQVTLRCSSQSGHNTVSWYQQALGQGPQFIFQYYREEENGRGNFPPRFSGLQFPNYSSELNVNALELDDSALYLCASSPPGYTNYGYTFGSGTRLTVV.

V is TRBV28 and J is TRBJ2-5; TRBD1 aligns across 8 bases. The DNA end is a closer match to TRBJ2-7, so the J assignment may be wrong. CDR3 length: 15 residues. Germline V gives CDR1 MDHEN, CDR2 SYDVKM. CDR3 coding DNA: TGTGCCAGCAGTCCAAGGGACAGGCCACCCTACGAGCAGTACTTC. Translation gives CASSPRDRPPYEQYF.

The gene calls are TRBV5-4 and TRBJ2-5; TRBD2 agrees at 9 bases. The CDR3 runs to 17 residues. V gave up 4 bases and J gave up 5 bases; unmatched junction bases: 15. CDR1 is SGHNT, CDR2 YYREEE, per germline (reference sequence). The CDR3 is CASSPPGGGVLTETQYF. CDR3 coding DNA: TGTGCCAGCAGCCCGCCGGGCGGGGGGGTTCTCACGGAGACCCAGTACTTC.

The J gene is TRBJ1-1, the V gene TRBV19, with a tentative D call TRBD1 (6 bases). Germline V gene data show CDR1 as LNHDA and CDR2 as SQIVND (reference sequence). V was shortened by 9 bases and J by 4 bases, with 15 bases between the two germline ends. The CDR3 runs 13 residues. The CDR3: CASRLTGTTEAFF. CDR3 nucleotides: TGTGCCAGCCGCCTCACAGGGACCACTGAAGCTTTCTTT.

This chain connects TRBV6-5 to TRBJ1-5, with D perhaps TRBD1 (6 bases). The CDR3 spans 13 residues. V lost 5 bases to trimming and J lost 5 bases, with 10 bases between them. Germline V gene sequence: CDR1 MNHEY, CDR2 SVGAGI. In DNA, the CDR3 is TGTGCCAGCAGTGAACAGGGCTATCAGCCCCAGCATTTT. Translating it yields CASSEQGYQPQHF.

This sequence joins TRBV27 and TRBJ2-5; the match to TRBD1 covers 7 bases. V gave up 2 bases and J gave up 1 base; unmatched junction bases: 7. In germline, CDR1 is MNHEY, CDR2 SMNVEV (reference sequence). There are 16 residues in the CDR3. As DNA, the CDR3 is TGTGCCAGCAGTTTAGGGGACAGCGTATTCCAAGAGACCCAGTACTTC. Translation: CASSLGDSVFQETQYF.

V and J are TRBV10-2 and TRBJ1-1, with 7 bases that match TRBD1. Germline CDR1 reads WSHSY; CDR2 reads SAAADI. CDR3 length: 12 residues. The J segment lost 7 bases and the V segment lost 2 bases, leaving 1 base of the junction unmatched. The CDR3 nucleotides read TGCGCCAGCAGTGAGGGGACAGTTGAAGCTTTCTTT. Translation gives CASSEGTVEAFF.

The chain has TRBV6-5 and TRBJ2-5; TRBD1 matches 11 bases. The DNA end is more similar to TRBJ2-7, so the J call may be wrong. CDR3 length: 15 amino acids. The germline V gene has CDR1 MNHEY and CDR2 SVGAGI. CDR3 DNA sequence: TGTGCCAGCGGGTCCGGGACAGGGGGCTCCTACGAGCAGTACTTC. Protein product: CASGSGTGGSYEQYF.

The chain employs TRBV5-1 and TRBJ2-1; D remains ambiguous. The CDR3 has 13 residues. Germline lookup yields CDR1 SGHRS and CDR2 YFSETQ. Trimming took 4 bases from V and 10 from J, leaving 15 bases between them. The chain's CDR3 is CASSAPEVDEQFF. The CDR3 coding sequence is TGCGCCAGCAGCGCCCCCGAGGTCGACGAGCAGTTCTTC.